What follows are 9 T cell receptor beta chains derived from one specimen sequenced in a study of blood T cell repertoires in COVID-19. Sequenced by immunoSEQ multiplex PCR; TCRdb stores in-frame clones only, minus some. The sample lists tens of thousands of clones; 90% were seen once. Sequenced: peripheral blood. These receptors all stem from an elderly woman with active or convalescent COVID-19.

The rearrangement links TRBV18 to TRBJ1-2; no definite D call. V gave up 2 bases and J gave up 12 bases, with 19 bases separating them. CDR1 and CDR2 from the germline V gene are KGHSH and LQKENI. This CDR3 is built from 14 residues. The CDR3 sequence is CASSPKEASTGNTF. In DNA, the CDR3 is TGTGCCAGCTCACCAAAGGAAGCGAGCACTGGAAACACCTTC.

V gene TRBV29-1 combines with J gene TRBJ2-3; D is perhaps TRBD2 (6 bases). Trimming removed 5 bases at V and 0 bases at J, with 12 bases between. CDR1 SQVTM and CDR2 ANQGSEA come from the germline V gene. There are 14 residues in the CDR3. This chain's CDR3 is CSVFWRGSTDTQYF. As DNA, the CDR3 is TGCAGCGTTTTTTGGCGGGGCAGCACAGATACGCAGTATTTT.

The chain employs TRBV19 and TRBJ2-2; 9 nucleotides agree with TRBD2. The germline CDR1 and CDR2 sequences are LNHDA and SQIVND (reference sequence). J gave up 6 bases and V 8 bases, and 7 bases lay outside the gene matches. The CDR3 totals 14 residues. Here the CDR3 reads CASHSGSMAGELFF. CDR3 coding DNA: TGTGCCAGTCATAGCGGGAGTATGGCCGGGGAGCTGTTTTTT.

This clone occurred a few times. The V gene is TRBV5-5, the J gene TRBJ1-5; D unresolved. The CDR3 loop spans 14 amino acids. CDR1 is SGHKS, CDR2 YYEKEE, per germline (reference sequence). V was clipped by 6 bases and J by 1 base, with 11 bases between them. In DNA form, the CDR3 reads TGTGCCAGCAACCTTGGCGGCAGCAATCAGCCCCAGCATTTT. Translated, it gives CASNLGGSNQPQHF.

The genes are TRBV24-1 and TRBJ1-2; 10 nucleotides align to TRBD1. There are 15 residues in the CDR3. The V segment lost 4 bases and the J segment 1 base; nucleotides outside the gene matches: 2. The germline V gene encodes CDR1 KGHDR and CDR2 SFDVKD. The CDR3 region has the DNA TGTGCCACCAGTGACCGGGACAGGGGTAACTATGGCTACACCTTC. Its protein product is CATSDRDRGNYGYTF.

The CDR3 DNA reads TGCGCCAGCAGCCAAGGCAGGGTCATGGGTGGCTACACCTTC. Translation: CASSQGRVMGGYTF. The chain has TRBV4-3 and TRBJ1-2; a possible D gene is TRBD1 (5 bases). Germline V gene lookup returns CDR1 LGHNA and CDR2 YSLEER. The CDR3 extends over 14 amino acids. Trimming shortened V by 1 base and J by 7 bases, and 13 bases separated the two germline ends.

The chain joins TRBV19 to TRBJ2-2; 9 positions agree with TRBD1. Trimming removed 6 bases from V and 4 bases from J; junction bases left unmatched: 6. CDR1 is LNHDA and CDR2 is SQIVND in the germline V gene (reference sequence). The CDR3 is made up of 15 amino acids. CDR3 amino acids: CASRGTGSGTGELFF. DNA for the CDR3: TGTGCCAGTAGGGGGACAGGGTCGGGCACCGGGGAGCTGTTTTTT.

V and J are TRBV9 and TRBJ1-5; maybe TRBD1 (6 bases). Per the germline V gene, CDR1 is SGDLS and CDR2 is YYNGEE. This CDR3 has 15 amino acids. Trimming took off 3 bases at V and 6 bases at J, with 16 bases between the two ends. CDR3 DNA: TGTGCCAGCAGCGCACAGGGAAGGCTCAGTCAGCCCCAGCATTTT. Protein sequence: CASSAQGRLSQPQHF.

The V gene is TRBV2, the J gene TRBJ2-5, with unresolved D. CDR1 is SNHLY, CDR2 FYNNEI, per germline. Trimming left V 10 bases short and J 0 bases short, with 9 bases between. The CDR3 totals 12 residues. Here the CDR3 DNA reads TGTGCCACGAGCTCGGACCAAGAGACCCAGTACTTC. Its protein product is CATSSDQETQYF.